Below are 4 T cell receptor beta chains sequenced from a single sample in a study of blood T cells in healthy people across ages (dated by TCRdb to 2014 to 2015). The library relied on 5' RACE. Sequenced on an Illumina HiSeq 2500. A second about 7 to 11 cycle PCR used a sample-barcoded 5' primer and a J-beta primer mix. Using fastp trimming at Q25 and MiXCR clonotype assembly, TCRdb reanalyzed the public sequencing data and kept in-frame beta chains. Every CDR3 protein is listed once, alongside the most common genes and DNA of its rows. The sample contains about 1,000,000 distinct CDR3 sequences, 40% to 45% of them found a single time. Of the sample, 18% is held by the ten largest clones. Sequencing was performed on blood. The source of these receptors is a woman aged 55-69 years in good health.

This chain connects TRBV6-5 to TRBJ2-7; possibly TRBD2 for D (6 bases). In germline, CDR1 is MNHEY, CDR2 SVGAGI. CDR3 length equals 21 residues. The V end lost 2 bases, the J end lost 0 bases, and 29 bases lay between the germline ends. This chain's CDR3 is CASSYRRRGLKVPSSSYEQYF. The CDR3 DNA reads TGTGCCAGCAGTTACCGACGGAGGGGACTGAAGGTGCCCTCCAGCTCCTACGAGCAGTACTTC.

Notes on this clonotype: A junction end diverges from the germline sequence, so it may reflect a read error. The V gene is TRBV6-5, the J gene TRBJ2-7; TRBD2 might be the D (5 bases). The CDR3 extends over 13 amino acids. The germline V gene encodes CDR1 MNHEY and CDR2 SVGAGI. For the CDR3, the DNA is TGTGCCAGCAGACTAGTGAGCTCCCACGAGCAGTACTTC. Translating gives CASRLVSSHEQYF.

V gene TRBV20-1 combines with J gene TRBJ1-1, with D maybe TRBD1 (6 bases). V was clipped by 6 bases and J by 1 base, with 12 bases between them. Per germline, CDR1 DFQATT and CDR2 SNEGSKA (reference sequence). There are 13 residues in the CDR3. The CDR3 region has the DNA TGCAGTGCGGGCCGGACAGCGAACACTGAAGCTTTCTTT. The encoded protein is CSAGRTANTEAFF.

The chain couples TRBV27 to TRBJ2-5, with a weak D call TRBD2 (5 bases). Trimming stripped 8 bases from V and 11 bases from J, with 21 bases between. The CDR3 covers 13 residues. Germline CDR1 MNHEY, CDR2 SMNVEV (reference sequence). The CDR3 region has the DNA TGTGCCAGCGGCCGCAGGCCCGGGGATGAGCAGTACTTC. Translating it yields CASGRRPGDEQYF.